These 13 T cell receptor beta chains came from one sample sequenced in a study of shared clonotypes between healthy human individuals. Repertoires were generated with immunoSEQ multiplex PCR, while TCRdb's copy carries only in-frame clones and drops some. The sample has around 1.6 million clones, 95% to 99% seen once; the top ten hold 0.4% to 0.45%. Sequencing was carried out using naive CD4+ T cells sorted from blood. As for subset: CD45RA+ positively selected. The source of these receptors is a man younger than 45 in good health.

The chain links TRBV2 to TRBJ1-2; D is unclear. Trimming took 2 bases from V and 2 from J, leaving 9 bases between them. Germline lookup yields CDR1 SNHLY and CDR2 FYNNEI. This CDR3 has 14 residues. DNA for the CDR3: TGTGCCAGCAGTGAAATCAGAAACAACTATGGCTACACCTTC. Protein sequence: CASSEIRNNYGYTF.

This chain joins TRBV12-5 and TRBJ2-3; the D gene is possibly TRBD2 (7 bases). CDR3 length equals 16 residues. Looked up from germline, CDR1 is LGHNT and CDR2 is FRNRAP. V was shortened by 7 bases and J by 4 bases, with 21 bases between the two germline ends. The CDR3 is CASVFPDTGGPDTQYF. DNA of the CDR3: TGTGCTAGTGTATTTCCGGACACCGGGGGGCCAGATACGCAGTATTTT.

This clone was observed once. This chain links TRBV25-1 with TRBJ1-1; tentative D call: TRBD1 (6 bases). Germline CDR1 and CDR2: MGHDK and SYGVNS. Trimming took 5 bases from V and 6 from J, leaving 16 bases between them. The CDR3 sequence is 14 residues long. DNA of the CDR3: TGTGCCAGCAGTATTGGGGGCCTGGGCGCTGAAGCTTTCTTT. This codes for CASSIGGLGAEAFF.

The CDR3, as DNA: TGTGCCAGCAGCATAGGACAGGGTCACACTGAAGCTTTCTTT. This encodes CASSIGQGHTEAFF. This sequence joins TRBV9 and TRBJ1-1; TRBD1 matches 8 bases. The CDR3 is 14 amino acids. CDR1 is SGDLS, CDR2 YYNGEE, per germline. Germline trimming cut 4 bases from V and 3 bases from J; bases unmatched to any gene: 5. The full variable domain, rest sourced from reference TRBV9 and TRBJ1-1, is DSGVTQTPKHLITATGQRVTLRCSPRSGDLSVYWYQQSLDQGLQFLIQYYNGEERAKGNILERFSAQQFPDLHSELNLSSLELGDSALYFCASSIGQGHTEAFFGQGTRLTVV.

The gene calls are TRBV2 and TRBJ2-5, with 7 bases identical to TRBD1. V lost 6 bases, J lost 5 bases, and 18 bases stayed unmatched. The germline gives CDR1 SNHLY, CDR2 FYNNEI. This CDR3 is 17 amino acids long. CDR3 nucleotides: TGTGCCAGCAGAGCGATTCCGGACAGGCGCGAAGGGGAGACCCAGTACTTC. Translation: CASRAIPDRREGETQYF.

This chain links TRBV5-4 with TRBJ2-1, with 8 bases lining up with TRBD2. V shed 0 bases, J shed 7 bases, and the junction held 6 bases outside the gene matches. CDR3 length: 15 amino acids. Germline-derived CDR1 and CDR2 are SGHNT and YYREEE (reference sequence). The CDR3 sequence is CASSLVGRALNEQFF. DNA for the CDR3: TGTGCCAGCAGCTTGGTCGGGAGGGCCTTGAATGAGCAGTTCTTC.

As to this clone: This CDR3 is also generated by other DNA sequences in the sample. V is TRBV10-3 and J is TRBJ2-7; the D gene is possibly TRBD1 (6 bases). CDR3 length equals 12 residues. V was pared by 4 bases and J by 5 bases, with 9 bases between. From germline, CDR1 is ENHRY and CDR2 SYGVKD. DNA for the CDR3: TGTGCCATCAGTGTGAAGGGGGACGAGCAGTACTTC. Amino acids: CAISVKGDEQYF.

The chain links TRBV19 to TRBJ1-2, with 8 positions matching TRBD1. This CDR3 region has 14 residues. The V segment lost 6 bases and the J segment 3 bases; nucleotides outside the gene matches: 6. Germline V gives CDR1 LNHDA, CDR2 SQIVND (reference sequence). CDR3 sequence reads: CASRPTGGDYGYTF. Here the CDR3 DNA reads TGTGCCAGTAGACCAACAGGGGGAGACTATGGCTACACCTTC.

This CDR3 is CASSVGDGYNEQFF. CDR3 DNA: TGTGCCAGCAGCGTAGGAGACGGGTACAATGAGCAGTTCTTC. The chain carries TRBV9 and TRBJ2-1; D ambiguous. CDR3 size: 14 residues. Germline V gives CDR1 SGDLS, CDR2 YYNGEE. Trimming stripped 0 bases from V and 4 bases from J, with 8 bases between.

The chain recombines TRBV5-1 with TRBJ2-6; D ambiguous. V shed 4 bases and J shed 0 bases, with 8 bases lying between them. CDR3 length: 15 residues. CDR1 is SGHRS and CDR2 is YFSETQ in the germline V gene. The CDR3: CASSRSISGANVLTF. In nucleotides, the CDR3 is TGCGCCAGCAGCAGGAGTATCTCTGGGGCCAACGTCCTGACTTTC.

The J gene is TRBJ2-3, the V gene TRBV15; TRBD2 matches at 8 bases. V trimming: 4 bases; J trimming: 2 bases; junction bases outside the gene matches: 5. The CDR3 has 15 residues. Germline loops: CDR1 LNHNV, CDR2 YYDKDF (reference sequence). CDR3 DNA sequence: TGTGCCACCAGCATTTCGGGAGGGTACACAGATACGCAGTATTTT. This translates into CATSISGGYTDTQYF.

This chain joins TRBV28 and TRBJ2-5; D remains unclear. The CDR3 is made up of 13 amino acids. Between the trimmed V and J ends, which lost 8 bases and 2 bases, there was a span of 12 bases. CDR1 is MDHEN, CDR2 SYDVKM, per germline. CDR3 loop: CASGYGSQETQYF. The CDR3 DNA is TGTGCCAGCGGTTATGGATCGCAAGAGACCCAGTACTTC.

The chain links TRBV6-6 to TRBJ2-1; TRBD1 matches 7 bases. This CDR3 contains 14 residues. J was trimmed by 0 bases and V by 6 bases; bases with no gene match: 2. From germline, CDR1 is MNHNY and CDR2 SVGAGI (reference sequence). CDR3 amino acids: CASRRDSSYNEQFF. The CDR3 nucleotides read TGTGCCAGCAGGAGGGACAGCTCCTACAATGAGCAGTTCTTC.